These 9 T cell receptor beta chains were sequenced from one sample in a study of CD8+ T cells in alopecia areata. Sequencing templates came from extracted RNA that was reverse transcribed into cDNA. Sequenced by immunoSEQ multiplex PCR; TCRdb stores in-frame clones only, minus some. The table includes around 200,000 clones, 50% to 60% detected once. Treatment: oral pan-JAK inhibitor, 5-10 mg twice daily. The sample was CD4+ T cells sorted from blood, taken at week 4, from a patient treated with tofacitinib. The receptors were gathered from a human donor with alopecia areata.

The gene calls are TRBV30 and TRBJ2-1; 8 positions match TRBD2. Trimming took 3 bases from V and 7 from J; bases not matched to a gene: 8. The CDR3 covers 14 residues. Germline V gene sequence: CDR1 GTSNPN, CDR2 SVGIG (reference sequence). The CDR3 protein is CAWRAGGARNEQFF. CDR3 DNA sequence: TGTGCCTGGAGGGCGGGGGGCGCAAGAAATGAGCAGTTCTTC.

This clone has a handful of counts. V gene TRBV7-7 combines with J gene TRBJ2-1, with D maybe TRBD2 (6 bases). Looked up from germline, CDR1 is SSHAT and CDR2 is FNYEAQ (reference sequence). Trimming shortened V by 5 bases and J by 10 bases, and 18 bases separated the two germline ends. The CDR3 runs to 14 residues. CDR3 amino acids: CASSPRGGRPEQFF. The CDR3 region has the DNA TGTGCCAGCAGCCCCCGTGGAGGGCGACCCGAGCAGTTCTTC.

This chain joins TRBV6-1 and TRBJ2-7, with 12 bases lining up with TRBD2. The V and J ends lost 9 bases and 7 bases, in that order; junction bases with no gene match: 7. Germline assignment: CDR1 MNHNS and CDR2 SASEGT. The CDR3 length is 13 residues. CDR3 DNA sequence: TGTGCCAGTCGACTAGCGGGAGTGCCGGAGCAGTACTTC. Translation: CASRLAGVPEQYF.

The gene calls are TRBV18 and TRBJ2-6; D unresolved. The germline V gene has CDR1 KGHSH and CDR2 LQKENI. The CDR3 contains 15 residues. Trimming took 4 bases from V and 0 from J, leaving 7 bases between them. The CDR3, as DNA: TGTGCCAGCTCACTACAGCACTCTGGGGCCAACGTCCTGACTTTC. Translated: CASSLQHSGANVLTF.

This clone was observed a single time. The J gene is TRBJ2-3, the V gene TRBV25-1; no reliable D call. There are 13 residues in the CDR3. The germline gives CDR1 MGHDK, CDR2 SYGVNS. The ends were cut back, 4 bases at V and 4 bases at J, with 9 bases in the middle. Written as DNA, the CDR3 is TGTGCCAGCAGTGTTCGGGTTGCAGATACGCAGTATTTT. This codes for CASSVRVADTQYF.

Written as DNA, the CDR3 is TGTGCCAGCAGCCGGACAGGGCGAGAAGCTTTCTTT. Translation: CASSRTGREAFF. The chain is built from TRBV11-2 and TRBJ1-1; TRBD1 agrees at 8 bases. Germline V gene lookup returns CDR1 SGHAT and CDR2 FQNNGV. Unmatched junction bases numbered 4, after V lost 5 bases and J lost 8 bases. The CDR3 spans 12 residues. The full variable domain, rest sourced from reference TRBV11-2 and TRBJ1-1, is EAGVAQSPRYKIIEKRQSVAFWCNPISGHATLYWYQQILGQGPKLLIQFQNNGVVDDSQLPKDRFSAERLKGVDSTLKIQPAKLEDSAVYLCASSRTGREAFFGQGTRLTVV.

V usage is TRBV5-1 and J usage is TRBJ2-5, with 9 bases that match TRBD1. Germline V CDR1 and CDR2: SGHRS, YFSETQ. The trim removed 3 bases at V and 5 bases at J, leaving 8 bases unmatched. This CDR3 comprises 15 residues. The CDR3 protein is CASSSGQGPRETQYF. DNA of the CDR3: TGCGCCAGCAGCTCTGGACAGGGGCCACGGGAGACCCAGTACTTC.

The chain employs TRBV6-1 and TRBJ1-5, with 10 bases fitting TRBD1. The ends lost 6 bases at V and 3 bases at J; junction bases unmatched: 5. CDR3 length equals 15 residues. CDR1 and CDR2 (germline): MNHNS, SASEGT. CDR3 nucleotides: TGTGCCAGCAGGAGGGGGACAGGGGTCAATCAGCCCCAGCATTTT. Protein sequence: CASRRGTGVNQPQHF.

This clone showed up just a few times. Here the CDR3 DNA reads TGTGCCAGCAGCTCTGGACCTGGGAACATTCAGTACTTC. Protein product: CASSSGPGNIQYF. The chain employs TRBV9 and TRBJ2-4; D is undetermined. The CDR3 spans 13 residues. Between the trimmed V and J ends, which lost 4 bases and 7 bases, there was a span of 12 bases. Germline V gene lookup returns CDR1 SGDLS and CDR2 YYNGEE.